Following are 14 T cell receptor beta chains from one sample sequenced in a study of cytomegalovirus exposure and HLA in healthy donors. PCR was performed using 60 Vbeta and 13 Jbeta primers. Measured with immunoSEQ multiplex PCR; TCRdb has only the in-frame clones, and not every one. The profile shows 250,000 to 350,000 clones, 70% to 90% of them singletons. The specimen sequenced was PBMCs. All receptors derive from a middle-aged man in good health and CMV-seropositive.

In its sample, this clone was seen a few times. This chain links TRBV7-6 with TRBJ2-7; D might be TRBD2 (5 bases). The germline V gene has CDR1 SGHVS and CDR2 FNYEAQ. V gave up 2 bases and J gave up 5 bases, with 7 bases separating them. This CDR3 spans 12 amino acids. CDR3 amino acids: CASSLLLDEQYF. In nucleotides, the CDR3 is TGTGCCAGCAGCTTATTACTAGACGAGCAGTACTTC.

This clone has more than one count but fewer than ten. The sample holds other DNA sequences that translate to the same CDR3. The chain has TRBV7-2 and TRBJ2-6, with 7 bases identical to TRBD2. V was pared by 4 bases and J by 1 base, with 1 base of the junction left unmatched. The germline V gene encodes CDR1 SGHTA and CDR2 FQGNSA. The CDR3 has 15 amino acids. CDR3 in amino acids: CASSSGGSGANVLTF. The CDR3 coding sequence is TGTGCCAGCAGCTCGGGGGGATCTGGGGCCAACGTCCTGACTTTC.

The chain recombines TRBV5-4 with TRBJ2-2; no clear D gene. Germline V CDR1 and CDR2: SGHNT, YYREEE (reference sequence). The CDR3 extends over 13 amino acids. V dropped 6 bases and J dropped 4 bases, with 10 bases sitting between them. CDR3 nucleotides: TGTGCCAGCACCTCAGGCGCCACCGGGGAGCTGTTTTTT. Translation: CASTSGATGELFF. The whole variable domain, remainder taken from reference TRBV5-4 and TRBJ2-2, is ETGVTQSPTHLIKTRGQQVTLRCSSQSGHNTVSWYQQALGQGPQFIFQYYREEENGRGNFPPRFSGLQFPNYSSELNVNALELDDSALYLCASTSGATGELFFGEGSRLTVL.

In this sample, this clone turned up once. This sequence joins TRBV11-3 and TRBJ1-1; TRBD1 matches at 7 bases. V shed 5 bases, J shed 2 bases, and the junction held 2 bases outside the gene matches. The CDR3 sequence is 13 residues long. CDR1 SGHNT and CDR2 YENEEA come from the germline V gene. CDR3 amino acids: CASSGTANTEAFF. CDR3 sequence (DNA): TGTGCCAGCAGCGGGACAGCTAACACTGAAGCTTTCTTT.

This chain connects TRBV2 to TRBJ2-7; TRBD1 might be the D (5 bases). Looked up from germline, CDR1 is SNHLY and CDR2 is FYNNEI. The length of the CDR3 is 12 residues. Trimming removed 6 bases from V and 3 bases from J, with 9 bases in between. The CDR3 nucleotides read TGTGCCAGCAGGACAGCACTCTACGAGCAGTACTTC. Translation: CASRTALYEQYF.

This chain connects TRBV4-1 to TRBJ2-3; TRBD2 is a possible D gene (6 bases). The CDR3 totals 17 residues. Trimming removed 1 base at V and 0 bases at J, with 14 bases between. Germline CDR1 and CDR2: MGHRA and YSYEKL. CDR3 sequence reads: CASSQVASGTSTDTQYF. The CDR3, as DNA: TGCGCCAGCAGCCAAGTCGCCTCTGGGACTAGCACAGATACGCAGTATTTT.

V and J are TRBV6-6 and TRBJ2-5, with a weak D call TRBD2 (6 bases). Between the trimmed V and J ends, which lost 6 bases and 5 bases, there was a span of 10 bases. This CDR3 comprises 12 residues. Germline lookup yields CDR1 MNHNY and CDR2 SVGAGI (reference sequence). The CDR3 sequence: CASSGSRETQYF. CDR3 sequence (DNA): TGTGCCAGCAGCGGGAGTCGGGAGACCCAGTACTTC.

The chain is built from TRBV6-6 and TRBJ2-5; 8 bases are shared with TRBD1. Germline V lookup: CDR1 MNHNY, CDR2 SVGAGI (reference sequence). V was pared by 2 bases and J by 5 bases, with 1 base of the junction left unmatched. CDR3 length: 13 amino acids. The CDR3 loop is CASSYRDRETQYF. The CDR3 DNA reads TGTGCCAGCAGTTACCGGGACAGGGAGACCCAGTACTTC.

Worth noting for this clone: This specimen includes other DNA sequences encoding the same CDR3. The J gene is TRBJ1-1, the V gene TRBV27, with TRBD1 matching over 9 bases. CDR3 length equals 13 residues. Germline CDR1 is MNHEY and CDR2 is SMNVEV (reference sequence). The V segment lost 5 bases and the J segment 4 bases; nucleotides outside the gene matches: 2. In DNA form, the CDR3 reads TGTGCCAGCAGTCTGACAGGGGGCACTGAAGCTTTCTTT. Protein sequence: CASSLTGGTEAFF.

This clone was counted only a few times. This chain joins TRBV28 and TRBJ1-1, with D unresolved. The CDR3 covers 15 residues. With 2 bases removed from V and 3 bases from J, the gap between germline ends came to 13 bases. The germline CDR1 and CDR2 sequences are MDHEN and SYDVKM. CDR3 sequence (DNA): TGTGCCAGCAGTTTAGCCCCCCTCCACTACACTGAAGCTTTCTTT. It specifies CASSLAPLHYTEAFF.

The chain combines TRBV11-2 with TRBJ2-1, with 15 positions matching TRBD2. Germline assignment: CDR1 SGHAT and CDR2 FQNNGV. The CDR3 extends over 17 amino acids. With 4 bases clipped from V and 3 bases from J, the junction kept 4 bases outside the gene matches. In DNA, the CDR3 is TGTGCCAGCAGCTCCGGACTAGCGGGAGGGAGCTACAATGAGCAGTTCTTC. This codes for CASSSGLAGGSYNEQFF.

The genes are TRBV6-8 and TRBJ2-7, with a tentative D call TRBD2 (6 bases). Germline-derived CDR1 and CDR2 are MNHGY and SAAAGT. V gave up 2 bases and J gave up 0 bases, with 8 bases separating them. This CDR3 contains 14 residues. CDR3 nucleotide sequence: TGTGCCAGCAGTTACCTAGCGACCTCCTACGAGCAGTACTTC. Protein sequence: CASSYLATSYEQYF.

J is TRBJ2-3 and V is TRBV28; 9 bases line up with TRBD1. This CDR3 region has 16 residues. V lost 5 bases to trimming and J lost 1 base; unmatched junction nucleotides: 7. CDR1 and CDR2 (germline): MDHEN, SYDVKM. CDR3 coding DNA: TGTGCCAGCAGTCTCACCGGGACAGGGCGCACAGATACGCAGTATTTT. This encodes CASSLTGTGRTDTQYF.

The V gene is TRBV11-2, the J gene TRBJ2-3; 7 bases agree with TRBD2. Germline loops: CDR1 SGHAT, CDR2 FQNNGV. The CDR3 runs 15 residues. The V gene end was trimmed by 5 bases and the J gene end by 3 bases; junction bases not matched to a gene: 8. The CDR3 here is CASSLGWGGTDTQYF. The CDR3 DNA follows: TGTGCCAGCAGCCTCGGTTGGGGGGGAACAGATACGCAGTATTTT. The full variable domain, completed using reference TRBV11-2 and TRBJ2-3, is EAGVAQSPRYKIIEKRQSVAFWCNPISGHATLYWYQQILGQGPKLLIQFQNNGVVDDSQLPKDRFSAERLKGVDSTLKIQPAKLEDSAVYLCASSLGWGGTDTQYFGPGTRLTVL.